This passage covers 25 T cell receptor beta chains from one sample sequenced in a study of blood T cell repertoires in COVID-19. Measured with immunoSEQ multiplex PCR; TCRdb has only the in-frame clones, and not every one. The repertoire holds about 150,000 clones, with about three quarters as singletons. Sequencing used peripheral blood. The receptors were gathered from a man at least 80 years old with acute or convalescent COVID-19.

DNA for the CDR3: TGTGCCAGCAGCCCCGCACACAACTACGAGCAGTACGTC. Translating it yields CASSPAHNYEQYV. The gene calls are TRBV28 and TRBJ2-7, with no clear D. Germline-derived CDR1 and CDR2 are MDHEN and SYDVKM. The V end was cut by 6 bases, the J end by 3 bases, with 12 bases between. The CDR3 length is 13 residues.

The CDR3 DNA is TGTGCCACCAGTGACCCGAGCGGGGTCGGCAGAGATACGCAGTATTTT. This sequence encodes CATSDPSGVGRDTQYF. The rearrangement links TRBV24-1 to TRBJ2-3; 7 nucleotides align to TRBD2. V dropped 4 bases and J dropped 5; count of bases not matched to a gene: 11. CDR1 is KGHDR and CDR2 is SFDVKD in the germline V gene. The CDR3 is 16 amino acids.

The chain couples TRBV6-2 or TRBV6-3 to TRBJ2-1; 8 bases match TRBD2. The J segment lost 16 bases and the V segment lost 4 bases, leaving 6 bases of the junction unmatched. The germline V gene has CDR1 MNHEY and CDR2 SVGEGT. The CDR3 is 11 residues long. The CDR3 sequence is CASSSGLAGFF. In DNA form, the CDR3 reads TGTGCCAGCAGTTCAGGACTAGCCGGCTTCTTC.

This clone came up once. The CDR3 DNA is TGTGCCAGCAGCTCCCGTTTGACAGGGGGGATATCGGGGGAGCTGTTTTTT. Translation gives CASSSRLTGGISGELFF. This chain joins TRBV7-9 and TRBJ2-2; 9 bases are shared with TRBD1. CDR1 SEHNR and CDR2 FQNEAQ come from the germline V gene (reference sequence). V dropped 4 bases and J dropped 8; count of bases not matched to a gene: 14. There are 17 residues in the CDR3. The full variable domain, in which reference TRBV7-9 and TRBJ2-2 provide the parts outside the CDR3, is DTGVSQNPRHKITKRGQNVTFRCDPISEHNRLYWYRQTLGQGPEFLTYFQNEAQLEKSRLLSDRFSAERPKGSFSTLEIQRTEQGDSAMYLCASSSRLTGGISGELFFGEGSRLTVL.

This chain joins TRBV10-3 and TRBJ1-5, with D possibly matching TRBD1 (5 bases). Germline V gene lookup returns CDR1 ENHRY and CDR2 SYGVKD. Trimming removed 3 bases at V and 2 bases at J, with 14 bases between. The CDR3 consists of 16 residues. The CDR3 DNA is TGTGCCATCAGTGACGGGCAGGGAAGCGGCAATCAGCCCCAGCATTTT. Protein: CAISDGQGSGNQPQHF.

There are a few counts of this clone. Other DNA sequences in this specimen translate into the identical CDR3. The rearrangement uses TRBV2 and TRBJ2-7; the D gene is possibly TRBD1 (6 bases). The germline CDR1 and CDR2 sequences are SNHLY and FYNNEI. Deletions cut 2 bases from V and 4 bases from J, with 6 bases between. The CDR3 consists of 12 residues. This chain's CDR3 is CASSERGYEQYV. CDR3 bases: TGTGCCAGCAGTGAAAGGGGGTACGAGCAGTACGTC.

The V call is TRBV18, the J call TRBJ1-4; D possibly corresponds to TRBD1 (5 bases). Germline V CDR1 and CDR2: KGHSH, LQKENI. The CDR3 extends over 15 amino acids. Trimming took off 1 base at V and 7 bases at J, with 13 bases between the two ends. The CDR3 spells CASSPRAGVREKLFF. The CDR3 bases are TGTGCCAGCTCACCACGCGCGGGGGTCCGTGAAAAACTGTTTTTT.

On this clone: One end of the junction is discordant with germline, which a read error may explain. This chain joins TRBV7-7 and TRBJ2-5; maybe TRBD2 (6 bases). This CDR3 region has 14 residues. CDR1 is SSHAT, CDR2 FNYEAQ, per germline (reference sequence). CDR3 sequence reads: CASSLLTSFETQYF. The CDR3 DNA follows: TGTGCTAGCAGCTTACTGACTAGTTTTGAGACCCAGTACTTC.

The CDR3 coding sequence is TGTGCCAGCAGTGAACCAGTCGGGCAGGGGAACACTGAAGCTTTCTTT. Translated: CASSEPVGQGNTEAFF. The rearrangement uses TRBV6-1 and TRBJ1-1; maybe TRBD1 (5 bases). Germline CDR1 MNHNS, CDR2 SASEGT. Trimming stripped 2 bases from V and 1 base from J, with 14 bases between. This CDR3 region has 16 residues.

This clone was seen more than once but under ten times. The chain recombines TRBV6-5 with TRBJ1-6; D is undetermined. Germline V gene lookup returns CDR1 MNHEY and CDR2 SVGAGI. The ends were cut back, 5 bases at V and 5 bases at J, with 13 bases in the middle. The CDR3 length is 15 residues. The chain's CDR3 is CASSLTLGDNSPLHF. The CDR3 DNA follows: TGTGCCAGCAGTCTTACCCTAGGAGATAATTCACCCCTCCACTTT.

The CDR3 sequence is CASSSRRDFGLGYTF. As DNA, the CDR3 is TGTGCCAGCAGCTCCAGACGGGACTTCGGGCTGGGCTACACCTTC. V gene TRBV7-2 combines with J gene TRBJ1-2; maybe TRBD1 (5 bases). This CDR3 has 15 amino acids. Germline V CDR1 and CDR2: SGHTA, FQGNSA. With 4 bases removed from V and 8 bases from J, the gap between germline ends came to 20 bases.

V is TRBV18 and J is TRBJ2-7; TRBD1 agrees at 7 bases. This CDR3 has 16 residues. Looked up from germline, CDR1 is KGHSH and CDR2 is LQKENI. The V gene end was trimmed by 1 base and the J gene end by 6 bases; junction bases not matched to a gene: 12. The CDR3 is CASSPQGDRASGEQYV. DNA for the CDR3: TGTGCCAGCTCACCACAAGGAGACAGGGCTTCGGGCGAGCAGTACGTC.

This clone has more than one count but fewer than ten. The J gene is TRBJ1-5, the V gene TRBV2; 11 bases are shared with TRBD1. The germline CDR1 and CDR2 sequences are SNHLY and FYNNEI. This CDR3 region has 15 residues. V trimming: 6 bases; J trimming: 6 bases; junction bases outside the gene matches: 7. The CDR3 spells CASSFGQGAVQPQHF. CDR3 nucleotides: TGTGCCAGCAGCTTTGGACAGGGGGCGGTTCAGCCCCAGCATTTT.

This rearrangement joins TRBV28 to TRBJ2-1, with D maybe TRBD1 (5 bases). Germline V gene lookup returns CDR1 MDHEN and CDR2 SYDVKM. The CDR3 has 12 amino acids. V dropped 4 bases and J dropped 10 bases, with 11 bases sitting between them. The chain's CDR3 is CASSSAGPEQFF. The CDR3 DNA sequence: TGTGCCAGCAGTTCGGCAGGGCCCGAGCAGTTCTTC.

Written as DNA, the CDR3 is TGTGCCAGCAGCTTAGATAGGCAGGGTGAAGCTTTCTTT. Its translation: CASSLDRQGEAFF. V usage is TRBV7-8 and J usage is TRBJ1-1; weak D call: TRBD1 (5 bases). V was shortened by 1 base and J by 7 bases, with 10 bases between the two germline ends. Germline lookup yields CDR1 SGHVS and CDR2 FQNEAQ. The length of the CDR3 is 13 residues. The entire variable domain, with the rest obtained from reference TRBV7-8 and TRBJ1-1, is as follows: GAGVSQSPRYKVAKRGQDVALRCDPISGHVSLFWYQQALGQGPEFLTYFQNEAQLDKSGLPSDRFFAERPEGSVSTLKIQRTQQEDSAVYLCASSLDRQGEAFFGQGTRLTVV.

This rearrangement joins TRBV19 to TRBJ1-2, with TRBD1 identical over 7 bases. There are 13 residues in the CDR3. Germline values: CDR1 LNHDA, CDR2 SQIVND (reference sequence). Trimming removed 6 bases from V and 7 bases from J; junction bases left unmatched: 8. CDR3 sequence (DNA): TGTGCCAGTAGCATAAACACAGGGGCTGGCTACACCTTC. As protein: CASSINTGAGYTF.

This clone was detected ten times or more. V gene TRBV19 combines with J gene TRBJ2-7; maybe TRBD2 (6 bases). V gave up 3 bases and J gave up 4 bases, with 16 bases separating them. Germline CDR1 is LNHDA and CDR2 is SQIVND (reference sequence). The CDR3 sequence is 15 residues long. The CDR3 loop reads CASSITSGVVYEQYF. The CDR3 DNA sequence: TGTGCCAGTAGTATTACATCGGGGGTTGTTTACGAGCAGTACTTC.

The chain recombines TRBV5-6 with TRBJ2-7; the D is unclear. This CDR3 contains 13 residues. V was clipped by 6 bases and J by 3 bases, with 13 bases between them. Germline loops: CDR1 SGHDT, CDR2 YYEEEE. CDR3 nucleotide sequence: TGTGCCAGCACCCGACCAGGCAGCTACGAGCAGTACGTC. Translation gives CASTRPGSYEQYV.

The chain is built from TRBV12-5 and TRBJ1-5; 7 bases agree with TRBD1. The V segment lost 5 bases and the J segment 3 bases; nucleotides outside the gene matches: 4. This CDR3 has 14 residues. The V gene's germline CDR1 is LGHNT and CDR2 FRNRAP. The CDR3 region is CASGKGASNQPQHF. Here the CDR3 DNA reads TGTGCTAGTGGTAAGGGGGCGTCCAATCAGCCCCAGCATTTT.

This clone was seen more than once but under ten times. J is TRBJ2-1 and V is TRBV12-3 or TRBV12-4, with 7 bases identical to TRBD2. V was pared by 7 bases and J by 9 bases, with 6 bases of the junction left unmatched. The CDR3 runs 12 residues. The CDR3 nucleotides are TGTGCCAGCACCACCCAGCGGGGTGAGCAGTTCTTC. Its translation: CASTTQRGEQFF.

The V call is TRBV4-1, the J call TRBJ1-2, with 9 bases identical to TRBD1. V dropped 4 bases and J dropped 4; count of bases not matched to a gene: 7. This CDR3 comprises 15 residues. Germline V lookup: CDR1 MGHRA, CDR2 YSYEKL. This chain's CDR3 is CASSPGTGIGYGYTF. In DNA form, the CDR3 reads TGCGCCAGCAGCCCCGGGACAGGGATTGGCTATGGCTACACCTTC.

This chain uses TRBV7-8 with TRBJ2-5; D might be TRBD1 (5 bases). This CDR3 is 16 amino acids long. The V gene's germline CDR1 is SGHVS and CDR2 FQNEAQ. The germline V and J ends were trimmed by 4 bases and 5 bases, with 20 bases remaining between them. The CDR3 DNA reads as TGTGCCAGCAGCTCCTCAGGTCTCAGGAAGGGGGAGACCCAGTACTTC. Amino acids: CASSSSGLRKGETQYF.

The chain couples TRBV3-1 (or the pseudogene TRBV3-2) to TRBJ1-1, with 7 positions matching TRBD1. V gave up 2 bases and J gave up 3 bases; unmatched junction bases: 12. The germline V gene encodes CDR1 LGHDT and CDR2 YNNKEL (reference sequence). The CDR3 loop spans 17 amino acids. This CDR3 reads CASSQTRDSYTHTEAFF. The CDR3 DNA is TGTGCCAGCAGCCAAACAAGGGACAGCTACACACACACTGAAGCTTTCTTT.

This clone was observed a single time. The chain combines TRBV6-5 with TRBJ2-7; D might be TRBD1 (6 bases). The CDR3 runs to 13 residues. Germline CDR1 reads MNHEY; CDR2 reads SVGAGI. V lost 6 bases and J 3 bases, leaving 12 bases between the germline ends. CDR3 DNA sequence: TGTGCCAGCAGCCGATTACAGGGCTACGAGCAGTACGTC. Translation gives CASSRLQGYEQYV.

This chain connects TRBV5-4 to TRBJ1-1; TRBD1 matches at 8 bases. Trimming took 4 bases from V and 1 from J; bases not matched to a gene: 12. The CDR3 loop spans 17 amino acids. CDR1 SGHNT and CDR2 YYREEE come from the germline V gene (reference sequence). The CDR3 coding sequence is TGTGCCAGCAGCCGCGGCAACAGGGGGGGTGAGAACACTGAAGCTTTCTTT. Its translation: CASSRGNRGGENTEAFF.